What follows are 11 T cell receptor beta chains derived from one specimen sequenced in a study of blood T cell repertoires in COVID-19. Repertoires were generated with immunoSEQ multiplex PCR, while TCRdb's copy carries only in-frame clones and drops some. Among over 100,000 clones, approximately 86% were seen once, and the ten largest hold 3%. Sequencing used peripheral blood. Receptors were obtained from a man in his fifties with active or convalescent COVID-19.

This clone is a singleton in its sample. The DNA of the CDR3 is TGTGCCAGCAGTGAAGGGGACAGATTATACTATGGCTACACCTTC. It specifies CASSEGDRLYYGYTF. The chain links TRBV6-1 to TRBJ1-2, with 7 bases that match TRBD1. CDR1 and CDR2 from the germline V gene are MNHNS and SASEGT. The CDR3 sequence is 15 residues long. The junction had 5 bases not matched to a gene; V was cut back by 1 base and J by 3 bases.

V gene TRBV7-6 combines with J gene TRBJ1-1; 7 nucleotides align to TRBD1. Trimming took 4 bases from V and 1 from J; bases not matched to a gene: 12. CDR1 is SGHVS and CDR2 is FNYEAQ in the germline V gene. The CDR3 covers 17 residues. CDR3 amino acids: CASSSTPPGQPNTEAFF. CDR3 in DNA: TGTGCCAGCAGCTCGACGCCCCCGGGACAGCCGAACACTGAAGCTTTCTTT.

This clone was recorded only once. The chain employs TRBV21-1 and TRBJ2-7; the table gives TRBD2 as D, unverified against the DNA. TRBV21-1 represents a pseudogene. The CDR3 totals 13 residues. CDR3 in DNA: TGTGCCAGCAGCAAAGCTAGAGACTACGAGCAGTACTTC. Protein sequence: CASSKARDYEQYF.

About this clone itself: Other DNA sequences in this sample translate to the same CDR3. The chain's CDR3 is CASSLGQGNGYTF. CDR3 nucleotide sequence: TGTGCCAGCAGCCTTGGACAGGGTAATGGCTACACCTTC. The chain has TRBV6-2 or TRBV6-3 and TRBJ1-2; 8 bases agree with TRBD1. In germline, CDR1 is MNHEY, CDR2 SVGEGT. The CDR3 extends over 13 amino acids. V trimming: 6 bases; J trimming: 6 bases; junction bases outside the gene matches: 6.

This chain connects TRBV18 to TRBJ1-6, with D tentatively TRBD1 (6 bases). The germline V gene encodes CDR1 KGHSH and CDR2 LQKENI. The CDR3 totals 15 residues. Trimming shortened V by 3 bases and J by 8 bases, and 14 bases separated the two germline ends. The CDR3, as DNA: TGTGCCAGCTCACCGGCAGGACAGCTAGATTCACCCCTCCACTTT. It translates to CASSPAGQLDSPLHF. Together with reference TRBV18 and TRBJ1-6, the CDR3 gives the full variable domain: NAGVMQNPRHLVRRRGQEARLRCSPMKGHSHVYWYRQLPEEGLKFMVYLQKENIIDESGMPKERFSAEFPKEGPSILRIQQVVRGDSAAYFCASSPAGQLDSPLHFGNGTRLTVT.

This chain joins TRBV19 and TRBJ1-6, with 7 positions matching TRBD1. This CDR3 is 14 amino acids long. CDR1 is LNHDA, CDR2 SQIVND, per germline (reference sequence). V lost 3 bases, J lost 13 bases, and 9 bases stayed unmatched. In DNA form, the CDR3 reads TGTGCCAGTAGTATGGGGACAGCCTCTACCCCCCTCCACTTT. It yields the protein CASSMGTASTPLHF.

This sequence joins TRBV7-9 and TRBJ2-1; 15 nucleotides agree with TRBD2. The germline CDR1 and CDR2 sequences are SEHNR and FQNEAQ (reference sequence). The ends lost 6 bases at V and 0 bases at J; junction bases unmatched: 3. This CDR3 contains 17 residues. CDR3 region: CASRGLAGGSSYNEQFF. The CDR3 region has the DNA TGTGCCAGCAGGGGACTAGCGGGGGGTTCCTCCTACAATGAGCAGTTCTTC.

The genes are TRBV5-1 and TRBJ1-6; D is perhaps TRBD1 (5 bases). V gave up 3 bases and J gave up 4 bases, with 8 bases separating them. The CDR3 sequence is 14 residues long. The germline V gene encodes CDR1 SGHRS and CDR2 YFSETQ. The CDR3 coding sequence is TGCGCCAGCAGCTCCCAGGGTTATAATTCACCCCTCCACTTT. Its protein product is CASSSQGYNSPLHF.

The genes are TRBV4-3 and TRBJ1-3, with unresolved D. Germline-derived CDR1 and CDR2 are LGHNA and YSLEER. The germline V and J ends were trimmed by 2 bases and 0 bases, with 14 bases remaining between them. The CDR3 totals 17 residues. The CDR3 is CASSQLSPGDSGNTIYF. DNA of the CDR3: TGCGCCAGCAGCCAATTATCCCCGGGAGACTCTGGAAACACCATATATTTT.

The chain has TRBV5-4 and TRBJ2-5; 7 nucleotides align to TRBD1. The CDR3 is 13 amino acids. With 4 bases clipped from V and 5 bases from J, the junction kept 5 bases outside the gene matches. Germline CDR1 is SGHNT and CDR2 is YYREEE (reference sequence). In DNA form, the CDR3 reads TGTGCCAGCAGCCCGACAGGGCGGGAGACCCAGTACTTC. It specifies CASSPTGRETQYF.

The V and J genes are TRBV30 and TRBJ1-1, with a tentative D call TRBD1 (5 bases). Trimming stripped 2 bases from V and 9 bases from J, with 10 bases between. CDR3 length: 11 residues. From germline, CDR1 is GTSNPN and CDR2 SVGIG (reference sequence). CDR3 residues: CAWSKAGKAFF. The CDR3 nucleotides read TGTGCCTGGAGTAAAGCAGGGAAAGCTTTCTTT.